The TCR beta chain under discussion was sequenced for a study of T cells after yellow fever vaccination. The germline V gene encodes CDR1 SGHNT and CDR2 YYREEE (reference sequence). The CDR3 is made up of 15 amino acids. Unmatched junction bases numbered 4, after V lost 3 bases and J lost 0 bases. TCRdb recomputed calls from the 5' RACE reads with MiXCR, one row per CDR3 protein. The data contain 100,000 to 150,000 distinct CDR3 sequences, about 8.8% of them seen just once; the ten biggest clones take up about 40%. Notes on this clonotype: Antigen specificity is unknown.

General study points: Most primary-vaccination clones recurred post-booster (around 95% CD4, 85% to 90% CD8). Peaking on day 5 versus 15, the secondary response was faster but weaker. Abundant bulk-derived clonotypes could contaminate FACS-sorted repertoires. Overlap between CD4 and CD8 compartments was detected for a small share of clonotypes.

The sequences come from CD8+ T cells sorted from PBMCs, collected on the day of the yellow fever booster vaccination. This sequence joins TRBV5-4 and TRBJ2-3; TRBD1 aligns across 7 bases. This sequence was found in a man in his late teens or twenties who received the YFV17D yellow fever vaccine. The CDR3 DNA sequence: TGTGCCAGCAGCTCGACGGGACAGAGCACAGATACGCAGTATTTT. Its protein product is CASSSTGQSTDTQYF. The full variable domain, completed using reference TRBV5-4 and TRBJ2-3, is ETGVTQSPTHLIKTRGQQVTLRCSSQSGHNTVSWYQQALGQGPQFIFQYYREEENGRGNFPPRFSGLQFPNYSSELNVNALELDDSALYLCASSSTGQSTDTQYFGPGTRLTVL.